This entry is about one T cell receptor (beta chain). As yet, its antigen is unknown. The CDR3 runs 15 residues. Germline V gene data show CDR1 as ENHRY and CDR2 as SYGVKD. V lost 4 bases, J lost 5 bases, and 9 bases stayed unmatched. This record comes from a study of T cell repertoires and HLA-DP antigens. Study-level points and caveats: Antigen presentation used HeLa cells, with total CD4+ cells responding. Sorted CD137+ cells had clonality roughly 0.42 against both alloantigens, versus 0.035 to 0.045 pre-culture.

Profiled with immunoSEQ multiplex PCR; TCRdb holds only in-frame clones, not every one. The sample shows some 120,000 clones, 90% to 95% of them seen only once. The TCR originated in a woman aged 18-29 years in good health and CMV-seronegative. V and J are TRBV10-3 and TRBJ2-5; 8 bases match TRBD1. The sequenced material came from CD4+ T cells from PBMCs. The CDR3 sequence is CAISAWTGRWETQYF. The CDR3 DNA sequence: TGTGCCATCAGTGCCTGGACAGGGCGGTGGGAGACCCAGTACTTC.